This T cell receptor beta chain was captured in a study of persistence of HIV-infected CD4 T cells. Study observations and caveats: Compared with CD3/CD28-stimulated cells, CMV- and Gag-responding cells showed lower TCRbeta richness. Degenerate expanded CDR3beta sequences were enriched among CMV- and Gag-responding cells.

This was the immunoSEQ version 4 assay in survey mode. Each sample used up to 1 ug genomic DNA diluted to around 10 ng/uL. Clones were sequenced by immunoSEQ multiplex PCR, and TCRdb holds only the in-frame ones, with some missing. The sample records under 25,000 clones, over 65% being singletons. To note about this clone: What it binds is not known.

Cells were stimulated with overlapping HIV-1 Gag 15-mer peptides. Responding CD4+ T cells were sorted by upregulation of both CD40 ligand and CD69. Before stimulation, PBMCs underwent CD8+ T cell depletion. V lost 7 bases and J lost 6, with 13 bases in between. This CDR3 comprises 13 residues. Per germline, CDR1 MNHEY and CDR2 SVGAGI. Material: CD4+ T cells sorted from PBMCs after approximately 20-hour stimulation, obtained from a patient who received antiretroviral therapy. V and J are TRBV6-5 and TRBJ2-1; D remains ambiguous. This TCR came from an adult man with HIV who was CMV-seropositive. CDR3 nucleotide sequence: TGTGCCAGCAAGAACCTCGCTAGCAATGAGCAGTTCTTC. Translating gives CASKNLASNEQFF.